Reported below is one T cell receptor beta chain. The entry originates in a study of blood T cell repertoires in COVID-19. V trimming: 0 bases; J trimming: 1 base; junction bases outside the gene matches: 10. This CDR3 comprises 19 residues. In germline, CDR1 is LGHDT, CDR2 YNNKEL (reference sequence). Study processing details: Reference gene primer amplification gave estimated nucleated cell counts. Profiled with immunoSEQ multiplex PCR; TCRdb holds only in-frame clones, not every one. Clone size and the V and J calls come from that table; the DNA yielded D and trimming. Altogether tens of thousands of clones are present, roughly 80% being singletons, with the ten largest covering roughly 28%.

The receptor's source is a man between 70 and 80 years old with acute or convalescent COVID-19. The chain recombines TRBV3-1 (or the pseudogene TRBV3-2) with TRBJ2-7; 12 bases line up with TRBD2. Specimen: peripheral blood. The CDR3 DNA is TGTGCCAGCAGCCAAGACACCGGGACTAGCGGGCACTTTTCCTACGAGCAGTACTTC. It translates to CASSQDTGTSGHFSYEQYF.